The clone carrying this T cell receptor (beta chain) has only one observation. Together with a sample-barcoded 5' primer, a J-beta primer mix was included in a second PCR lasting roughly 7 to 11 cycles. Each CDR3 protein is one row after TCRdb ran MiXCR on the 5' RACE reads. The sample yields over 1,300,000 distinct CDR3 sequences, around 59% seen once. Germline-derived CDR1 and CDR2 are MNHEY and SVGEGT. The CDR3 loop spans 11 amino acids. The sample belongs to a study of blood T cells in healthy people across ages. The J gene is TRBJ2-4, the V gene TRBV6-2 or TRBV6-3, with TRBD1 as a possible D gene (5 bases). The end of the DNA is better explained by TRBJ2-5, so the J call may be wrong. This TCR was sampled from a man between 18 and 29 years old in good health. The sequenced material came from blood. Written as DNA, the CDR3 is TGTGCCAGCAGTTGCACAGGGACCCAGTACTTC. The encoded protein is CASSCTGTQYF.